Each of the 14 T cell receptor beta chains below was sequenced from the same sample in a study of human T cells and chemical hapten exposure. TCRdb redid the calling of the RACE reads with MiXCR, one entry per CDR3 protein. The profile shows 75,000 to 100,000 distinct CDR3 sequences, roughly an eighth of them singletons. The time point is: patch test 1, 2 weeks after DPC sensitization. The treatment was: therapeutic diphenylcyclopropenone sensitization with weekly scalp DPC. The sample in question was whole blood, obtained in connection with sensitization to the hapten diphenylcyclopropenone (DPC). These TCRs come from a woman aged 40 to 55 with alopecia areata. Some clones in this sample may be carry-over from other donors' samples.

The rearrangement uses TRBV28 and TRBJ2-3; 9 bases agree with TRBD2. The CDR3 is 15 amino acids. CDR1 is MDHEN, CDR2 SYDVKM, per germline. The junction had 9 bases not matched to a gene; V was cut back by 5 bases and J by 6 bases. DNA for the CDR3: TGTGCCAGCAGTCTTAGCGGGAGACTAGGGGATACGCAGTATTTT. Protein product: CASSLSGRLGDTQYF.

Many counts were recorded for this clonotype. The CDR3 nucleotides read TGTGCCAGCAGCCCTAGAGGGACCCAGTACTTC. It specifies CASSPRGTQYF. This rearrangement joins TRBV6-6 to TRBJ2-5; D remains ambiguous. In germline, CDR1 is MNHNY, CDR2 SVGAGI (reference sequence). The ends were cut back, 6 bases at V and 7 bases at J, with 9 bases in the middle. The CDR3 length is 11 residues.

V is TRBV18 and J is TRBJ1-1; D is possibly TRBD1 (6 bases). Germline V lookup: CDR1 KGHSH, CDR2 LQKENI. Trimming removed 6 bases from V and 5 bases from J, with 16 bases in between. This CDR3 comprises 14 residues. This CDR3 reads CASSRSGGRTEAFF. Here the CDR3 DNA reads TGTGCCAGCTCTCGTAGCGGGGGGCGGACTGAAGCTTTCTTT.

This clonotype occurred a few times. This chain uses TRBV20-1 with TRBJ2-7; 7 nucleotides line up with TRBD1. The germline CDR1 and CDR2 sequences are DFQATT and SNEGSKA (reference sequence). This CDR3 has 12 amino acids. J was trimmed by 1 base and V by 4 bases; bases with no gene match: 1. The CDR3 bases are TGCAGTGCTATGGGACAGTCCTACGAGCAGTACTTC. Amino acids: CSAMGQSYEQYF.

CDR3: CASSRDFTDTQYF. The CDR3 bases are TGTGCCAGCAGCCGGGACTTCACAGATACGCAGTATTTT. The gene calls are TRBV7-2 and TRBJ2-3; possibly TRBD2 for D (6 bases). The V end lost 5 bases, the J end lost 2 bases, and 8 bases lay between the germline ends. Per the germline V gene, CDR1 is SGHTA and CDR2 is FQGNSA. The CDR3 is 13 residues long.

This chain joins TRBV11-3 and TRBJ2-3; D is possibly TRBD1 (5 bases). The CDR3 runs 14 residues. Trimming removed 3 bases from V and 6 bases from J, with 13 bases in between. The germline V gene encodes CDR1 SGHNT and CDR2 YENEEA. CDR3 DNA sequence: TGTGCCAGCAGCTTTTCCAGGGATAGGGATACGCAGTATTTT. Translation gives CASSFSRDRDTQYF.

The chain uses TRBV5-1 and TRBJ2-3; the D gene is possibly TRBD2 (5 bases). This CDR3 has 14 amino acids. Trimming stripped 4 bases from V and 4 bases from J, with 13 bases between. Germline V gene lookup returns CDR1 SGHRS and CDR2 YFSETQ. CDR3 in amino acids: CASSLSGVADTQYF. The CDR3 coding sequence is TGCGCCAGCAGCCTCTCCGGGGTCGCAGATACGCAGTATTTT.

This clonotype has just a few counts. This sequence joins TRBV24-1 and TRBJ2-7; 15 bases are a match to TRBD2. Looked up from germline, CDR1 is KGHDR and CDR2 is SFDVKD. The junction had 10 bases not matched to a gene; V was cut back by 3 bases and J by 5 bases. The length of the CDR3 is 18 residues. CDR3 residues: CATSDPSVRTSGRDEQYF. The CDR3, as DNA: TGTGCCACCAGTGATCCATCTGTTCGGACTAGCGGGAGGGACGAGCAGTACTTC.

J is TRBJ2-3 and V is TRBV7-2, with TRBD1 matching over 7 bases. The CDR3 totals 16 residues. V was clipped by 1 base and J by 0 bases; unmatched bases: 4. Germline V CDR1 and CDR2: SGHTA, FQGNSA. This chain's CDR3 is CASSLGDRLSTDTQYF. As DNA, the CDR3 is TGTGCCAGCAGCTTAGGGGACAGACTTAGCACAGATACGCAGTATTTT. The entire variable domain, with the rest obtained from reference TRBV7-2 and TRBJ2-3, is as follows: GAGVSQSPSNKVTEKGKDVELRCDPISGHTALYWYRQSLGQGLEFLIYFQGNSAPDKSGLPSDRFSAERTGGSVSTLTIQRTQQEDSAVYLCASSLGDRLSTDTQYFGPGTRLTVL.

The table lists this clonotype with a few counts. The chain has TRBV7-2 and TRBJ2-5, with D uncertain. Trimming pared 5 bases from V and 4 bases from J, leaving 23 bases between. This CDR3 spans 17 amino acids. Per germline, CDR1 SGHTA and CDR2 FQGNSA. In DNA form, the CDR3 reads TGTGCCAGCAGCCGAACCTCTACAGACCAAGGTAGAGAGACCCAGTACTTC. Protein product: CASSRTSTDQGRETQYF.

This clonotype was observed at least ten times. The chain uses TRBV5-4 and TRBJ1-2; 7 bases agree with TRBD1. V lost 0 bases to trimming and J lost 4 bases; unmatched junction nucleotides: 3. In germline, CDR1 is SGHNT, CDR2 YYREEE (reference sequence). CDR3 length: 14 residues. CDR3 sequence (DNA): TGTGCCAGCAGCTTGGCCTGGGACAGCTATGGCTACACCTTC. It codes for CASSLAWDSYGYTF.

This clonotype has more than one count but fewer than ten. This chain links TRBV28 with TRBJ1-4; D uncertain. CDR3 length: 15 residues. With 5 bases removed from V and 8 bases from J, the gap between germline ends came to 18 bases. From germline, CDR1 is MDHEN and CDR2 SYDVKM. CDR3 loop: CASSPSTRLREKLFF. In DNA, the CDR3 is TGTGCCAGCAGTCCATCCACGAGGCTGCGGGAAAAACTGTTTTTT. Supplemented by reference TRBV28 and TRBJ1-4, the full variable domain reads DVKVTQSSRYLVKRTGEKVFLECVQDMDHENMFWYRQDPGLGLRLIYFSYDVKMKEKGDIPEGYSVSREKKERFSLILESASTNQTSMYLCASSPSTRLREKLFFGSGTQLSVL.

The chain joins TRBV29-1 to TRBJ2-2; no clear D gene. The CDR3 contains 11 residues. Germline V gene lookup returns CDR1 SQVTM and CDR2 ANQGSEA. The germline V and J ends were trimmed by 1 base and 10 bases, with 7 bases remaining between them. The CDR3 spells CSVEVGAELFF. The CDR3 region has the DNA TGCAGCGTTGAAGTGGGCGCGGAGCTGTTTTTT.

V is TRBV18 and J is TRBJ2-1; TRBD2 agrees at 7 bases. From germline, CDR1 is KGHSH and CDR2 LQKENI. The CDR3 runs 17 residues. The junction had 10 bases not matched to a gene; V was cut back by 2 bases and J by 3 bases. This CDR3 reads CASSPDVLAELYNEQFF. DNA of the CDR3: TGTGCCAGCTCACCAGATGTCCTAGCGGAACTCTACAATGAGCAGTTCTTC.